Listed below are T cell receptor beta chains from one sample, sequenced in a study of PD-1 blockade in mismatch repair-deficient tumors. Produced via immunoSEQ multiplex PCR; TCRdb's table is partial and in-frame only. The sample has 50,000 or so clones, more than 65% seen once. The starting material was peripheral blood, obtained roughly 20 weeks after starting pembrolizumab. The receptors were sampled from an adult with mismatch repair-deficient cancer. Each CDR3 is given without its conserved first and last residue. Each record gives: V gene, J gene, CDR3 length, CDR3 protein.

>TRBV5-6|TRBJ1-1|11
ASSFERGREAF
>TRBV6-5|TRBJ1-2|14
ASSYSYADHRGGYT
>TRBV12-5|TRBJ2-1|13
ASGLSVSRSDEQF
>TRBV7-6|TRBJ2-7|10
ASSLFRTGQY
>TRBV5-4|TRBJ2-7|13
ASSSPGSYGYEQY
>TRBV6-6|TRBJ2-7|12
ASSARTESYEQY
>TRBV29-1|TRBJ1-4|11
SVEGQGNEKLF
>TRBV7-6|TRBJ2-1|13
ASRPGTSGSNEQF
>TRBV2|TRBJ1-2|11
ASSKPGVYGYT
>TRBV7-9|TRBJ1-2|14
ASSGLRGRENYGYT